The 15 T cell receptor beta chains reported below all come from one sample, sequenced in a study of Ad26.COV2.S vaccination and SARS-CoV-2 variants. Treatment meaning: some 20 received Ad26.COV2.S at low or high dose, single or two shots; 5 received placebo; per-sample allocation not given. Day 63 after the first vaccine or placebo injection was the time point for sampling. Assay used: immunoSEQ multiplex PCR; TCRdb lists only in-frame clones, some missing. The sample holds over 400,000 clones; roughly nine tenths are singletons and the top ten take about 2.7%. Sequenced here: peripheral blood, sampled in a trial of Ad26.COV2.S vaccine versus placebo. Receptors originate from a person between 18 and 59 years old who received the Ad26.COV2.S COVID-19 vaccine or a placebo.

CDR3 nucleotides: TGTGCCAGCAGCCGACTAGCGGGAGGCGGGGAGCTGTTTTTT. Translation: CASSRLAGGGELFF. This chain uses TRBV11-2 with TRBJ2-2; 13 bases are shared with TRBD2. V shed 5 bases and J 7 bases; nucleotides not matched to a gene: 1. The germline CDR1 and CDR2 sequences are SGHAT and FQNNGV. The CDR3 consists of 14 residues. The whole variable domain, remainder taken from reference TRBV11-2 and TRBJ2-2, is EAGVAQSPRYKIIEKRQSVAFWCNPISGHATLYWYQQILGQGPKLLIQFQNNGVVDDSQLPKDRFSAERLKGVDSTLKIQPAKLEDSAVYLCASSRLAGGGELFFGEGSRLTVL.

V gene TRBV29-1 combines with J gene TRBJ1-1, with D unresolved. Germline CDR1 reads SQVTM; CDR2 reads ANQGSEA. CDR3 size: 11 residues. V lost 5 bases, J lost 2 bases, and 6 bases lay in between. The chain's CDR3 is CSVPQNTEAFF. The CDR3 nucleotides are TGCAGCGTTCCACAAAACACTGAAGCTTTCTTT. The full variable domain, rest sourced from reference TRBV29-1 and TRBJ1-1, is SAVISQKPSRDICQRGTSLTIQCQVDSQVTMMFWYRQQPGQSLTLIATANQGSEATYESGFVIDKFPISRPNLTFSTLTVSNMSPEDSSIYLCSVPQNTEAFFGQGTRLTVV.

J is TRBJ1-2 and V is TRBV6-5; maybe TRBD1 (5 bases). Germline CDR1 and CDR2: MNHEY and SVGAGI. Trimming stripped 7 bases from V and 4 bases from J, with 10 bases between. CDR3 length equals 12 residues. The CDR3 DNA is TGTGCCAGCATCCAGGGACTCTATGGCTACACCTTC. Protein product: CASIQGLYGYTF.

J is TRBJ2-7 and V is TRBV5-5; perhaps TRBD1 as D (5 bases). V was shortened by 0 bases and J by 3 bases, with 7 bases between the two germline ends. Germline CDR1 and CDR2: SGHKS and YYEKEE (reference sequence). The CDR3 covers 13 residues. The DNA of the CDR3 is TGTGCCAGCAGCTTGGAAGGGGTCTACGAGCAGTACTTC. Translating gives CASSLEGVYEQYF.

This clone was seen a few times. This sequence joins TRBV11-3 and TRBJ1-3, with D perhaps TRBD1 (5 bases). V lost 5 bases, J lost 2 bases, and 16 bases lay in between. The CDR3 is 16 amino acids. Germline V gene sequence: CDR1 SGHNT, CDR2 YENEEA. CDR3: CASSPREGPPGNTIYF. Here the CDR3 DNA reads TGTGCCAGCAGCCCCCGGGAGGGACCCCCTGGAAACACCATATATTTT.

The chain recombines TRBV27 with TRBJ1-2, with 8 bases that match TRBD1. The CDR3 is 14 residues long. V lost 5 bases and J lost 4; bases outside the gene matches: 6. Per germline, CDR1 MNHEY and CDR2 SMNVEV (reference sequence). CDR3 loop: CASSMGTGLYGYTF. DNA for the CDR3: TGTGCCAGCAGTATGGGGACAGGACTCTATGGCTACACCTTC.

CDR3 sequence reads: CASSPRWASRSYNEQFF. The CDR3 coding sequence is TGTGCCAGCAGCCCCCGTTGGGCGTCGAGATCCTACAATGAGCAGTTCTTC. This chain uses TRBV11-3 with TRBJ2-1; no definite D call. From germline, CDR1 is SGHNT and CDR2 YENEEA. The CDR3 is 17 residues long. V lost 5 bases and J lost 1, with 18 bases in between.

This clone was seen only once. The chain combines TRBV5-1 with TRBJ2-5; no definite D call. Germline CDR1 reads SGHRS; CDR2 reads YFSETQ. The CDR3 is 14 residues long. Trimming stripped 0 bases from V and 5 bases from J, with 11 bases between. The CDR3 here is CASSLEPAIETQYF. CDR3 coding DNA: TGCGCCAGCAGCTTGGAACCAGCCATTGAGACCCAGTACTTC. The whole variable domain, filled in from reference TRBV5-1 and TRBJ2-5, reads KAGVTQTPRYLIKTRGQQVTLSCSPISGHRSVSWYQQTPGQGLQFLFEYFSETQRNKGNFPGRFSGRQFSNSRSEMNVSTLELGDSALYLCASSLEPAIETQYFGPGTRLLVL.

The gene calls are TRBV7-2 and TRBJ2-3; possible D gene TRBD1, 6 bases. V was shortened by 1 base and J by 2 bases, with 10 bases between the two germline ends. The V gene's germline CDR1 is SGHTA and CDR2 FQGNSA. There are 15 residues in the CDR3. The CDR3 is CASSLGGPLTDTQYF. DNA of the CDR3: TGTGCCAGCAGCTTAGGGGGGCCACTCACAGATACGCAGTATTTT.

DNA of the CDR3: TGCGCCAGCAGCCAAGATGGGGGCAGAGCCTATGGCTACACCTTC. Encoded protein: CASSQDGGRAYGYTF. This sequence joins TRBV4-3 and TRBJ1-2; D might be TRBD1 (6 bases). From germline, CDR1 is LGHNA and CDR2 YSLEER. Trimming removed 0 bases from V and 4 bases from J, with 12 bases in between. CDR3 length: 15 amino acids.

The chain employs TRBV7-2 and TRBJ1-6; D not resolved. Germline-derived CDR1 and CDR2 are SGHTA and FQGNSA. Trimming left V 1 base short and J 14 bases short, with 18 bases between. The CDR3 loop spans 15 amino acids. This CDR3 reads CASSLVLAALFTLHF. The CDR3 region has the DNA TGTGCCAGCAGCTTAGTCTTGGCAGCTCTTTTCACCCTCCACTTT.

This chain links TRBV7-9 with TRBJ1-2, with D unresolved. CDR1 is SEHNR and CDR2 is FQNEAQ in the germline V gene (reference sequence). The V end was cut by 3 bases, the J end by 3 bases, with 11 bases between. There are 14 residues in the CDR3. The CDR3 region has the DNA TGTGCCAGCAGCTTTGCCCACAGAGACTATGGCTACACCTTC. This encodes CASSFAHRDYGYTF. The whole variable domain, filled in from reference TRBV7-9 and TRBJ1-2, reads DTGVSQNPRHKITKRGQNVTFRCDPISEHNRLYWYRQTLGQGPEFLTYFQNEAQLEKSRLLSDRFSAERPKGSFSTLEIQRTEQGDSAMYLCASSFAHRDYGYTFGSGTRLTVV.

The chain links TRBV18 to TRBJ1-2, with 8 bases that match TRBD1. V gave up 5 bases and J gave up 4 bases; unmatched junction bases: 12. Germline loops: CDR1 KGHSH, CDR2 LQKENI. There are 16 residues in the CDR3. The CDR3 DNA is TGTGCCAGCTCATCAGGGACAGGAAAGGCGGGCTATGGCTACACCTTC. Protein product: CASSSGTGKAGYGYTF.

The chain employs TRBV6-5 and TRBJ1-5; D may be TRBD1 (6 bases). Trimming removed 0 bases from V and 4 bases from J, with 13 bases in between. The CDR3 loop spans 16 amino acids. Per germline, CDR1 MNHEY and CDR2 SVGAGI. CDR3 DNA sequence: TGTGCCAGCAGTTACTCGGGAATAGGGGGGAATCAGCCCCAGCATTTT. It translates to CASSYSGIGGNQPQHF.

The chain uses TRBV6-5 and TRBJ2-2; D may be TRBD2 (6 bases). The CDR3 runs 12 residues. Germline CDR1 MNHEY, CDR2 SVGAGI. Between the trimmed V and J ends, which lost 10 bases and 4 bases, there was a span of 10 bases. The CDR3 spells CATRRATGELFF. The CDR3 nucleotides are TGTGCCACTCGGAGGGCCACCGGGGAGCTGTTTTTT.